These 30 T cell receptor beta chains originate from one sample sequenced in a study of T cells after yellow fever vaccination. TCRdb recomputed calls from the 5' RACE reads with MiXCR, one row per CDR3 protein. The table has hundreds of thousands of distinct CDR3 sequences, more than 9% seen once; the top ten hold under 15%. The sample was PBMCs, taken on the day of the yellow fever booster vaccination. The receptors were sampled from a man aged 25-40 years who received the YFV17D yellow fever vaccine.

This clonotype was counted a few times. The chain carries TRBV3-1 and TRBJ1-6, with 8 bases lining up with TRBD1. The CDR3 sequence is 16 residues long. V lost 3 bases and J lost 7; bases outside the gene matches: 8. Germline CDR1 reads LGHDT; CDR2 reads YNNKEL (reference sequence). The CDR3 bases are TGTGCCAGCAGCCACCAAATCCGGGACAGGAATTCACCCCTCCACTTT. Encoded protein: CASSHQIRDRNSPLHF. The entire variable domain, with the rest obtained from reference TRBV3-1 and TRBJ1-6, is as follows: DTAVSQTPKYLVTQMGNDKSIKCEQNLGHDTMYWYKQDSKKFLKIMFSYNNKELIINETVPNRFSPKSPDKAHLNLHINSLELGDSAVYFCASSHQIRDRNSPLHFGNGTRLTVT.

This clonotype has a handful of counts. V and J are TRBV12-3 or TRBV12-4 and TRBJ1-5; 7 bases agree with TRBD1. This CDR3 has 15 amino acids. V was pared by 6 bases and J by 5 bases, with 10 bases of the junction left unmatched. This chain's CDR3 is CASSRGTERDQPQHF. DNA of the CDR3: TGTGCCAGCAGCCGAGGGACAGAACGAGATCAGCCCCAGCATTTT.

J is TRBJ2-5 and V is TRBV5-1; perhaps D is TRBD1 or TRBD2 (5 bases each). CDR3 length equals 14 residues. V lost 5 bases, J lost 1 base, and 12 bases lay in between. CDR1 and CDR2 from the germline V gene are SGHRS and YFSETQ. The CDR3 region has the DNA TGCGCCAGCAGATTCGGGGACCCCCAAGAGACCCAGTACTTC. This translates into CASRFGDPQETQYF.

This clonotype came up many times. V gene TRBV2 combines with J gene TRBJ2-7; TRBD1 aligns across 9 bases. J lost 1 base, V lost 3 bases, and 4 bases had no gene match. Germline lookup yields CDR1 SNHLY and CDR2 FYNNEI. The CDR3 totals 15 residues. The CDR3 bases are TGTGCCAGCAGTGAGGACAGGGGTGGATCCTACGAGCAGTACTTC. Residues: CASSEDRGGSYEQYF.

This clonotype was found a few times. This chain joins TRBV7-6 and TRBJ2-1, with D maybe TRBD2 (5 bases). CDR1 and CDR2 from the germline V gene are SGHVS and FNYEAQ. The V end was cut by 5 bases, the J end by 3 bases, with 20 bases between. The CDR3 covers 17 residues. CDR3 region: CASSPSGPGSDYNEQFF. The CDR3 DNA follows: TGTGCCAGCAGCCCTTCAGGCCCGGGGTCGGACTACAATGAGCAGTTCTTC.

A few counts support this clonotype. The chain has TRBV7-2 and TRBJ2-7; either TRBD1 or TRBD2 may fit D (5 bases each). Trimming removed 2 bases at V and 2 bases at J, with 10 bases between. Germline V CDR1 and CDR2: SGHTA, FQGNSA. The CDR3 has 14 amino acids. The CDR3, as DNA: TGTGCCAGCAGCTTAACACCGGGGCCCTACGAGCAGTACTTC. This translates into CASSLTPGPYEQYF.

The rearrangement links TRBV24-1 to TRBJ2-2; a weak D match, TRBD2 (6 bases). The CDR3 contains 16 residues. The V gene lost 2 bases and the J gene lost 2 bases, with 11 bases spanning the gap. Germline CDR1 reads KGHDR; CDR2 reads SFDVKD. CDR3 residues: CATSDSQRVNTGELFF. CDR3 sequence (DNA): TGTGCCACCAGTGATTCCCAGCGGGTAAACACCGGGGAGCTGTTTTTT.

This clonotype was seen at least ten times. The chain has TRBV5-1 and TRBJ2-7; D gene uncertain. This CDR3 is 12 amino acids long. V shed 4 bases and J shed 2 bases, with 7 bases lying between them. Germline lookup yields CDR1 SGHRS and CDR2 YFSETQ. CDR3 residues: CASSRSTYEQYF. Here the CDR3 DNA reads TGCGCCAGCAGCCGAAGTACCTACGAGCAGTACTTC.

This clonotype has only a few counts. The chain employs TRBV15 and TRBJ2-3; D is unresolved. Germline values: CDR1 LNHNV, CDR2 YYDKDF (reference sequence). This CDR3 spans 12 amino acids. V was cut by 4 bases and J by 2 bases, with 4 bases left in between. In nucleotides, the CDR3 is TGTGCCACCAGCATATACACAGATACGCAGTATTTT. Residues: CATSIYTDTQYF.

The chain employs TRBV29-1 and TRBJ2-7; D is undetermined. This CDR3 spans 16 amino acids. Germline loops: CDR1 SQVTM, CDR2 ANQGSEA. Deletions cut 0 bases from V and 0 bases from J, with 15 bases between. The CDR3: CSVEDHTRRGSYEQYF. CDR3 sequence (DNA): TGCAGCGTTGAAGATCACACACGCCGAGGCTCCTACGAGCAGTACTTC.

The chain is built from TRBV20-1 and TRBJ2-5; either TRBD1 or TRBD2 may supply D (5 bases each). This CDR3 has 19 amino acids. Trimming removed 0 bases from V and 5 bases from J, with 28 bases in between. Per the germline V gene, CDR1 is DFQATT and CDR2 is SNEGSKA (reference sequence). CDR3 loop: CSARDRGRGSSSKGETQYF. CDR3 in DNA: TGCAGTGCTAGAGATCGGGGACGGGGTAGCAGCTCTAAGGGGGAGACCCAGTACTTC.

This rearrangement joins TRBV7-9 to TRBJ2-3; no reliable D call. The V gene lost 8 bases and the J gene lost 6 bases, with 15 bases spanning the gap. This CDR3 is 13 amino acids long. CDR1 and CDR2 from the germline V gene are SEHNR and FQNEAQ (reference sequence). This CDR3 is CASGRWPGDTQYF. The CDR3 DNA is TGTGCCAGCGGCAGGTGGCCTGGTGATACGCAGTATTTT.

A word on this clonotype: Relative to the germline gene, one junction end is altered; a read error may explain this. The genes are TRBV20-1 and TRBJ1-3; D remains unclear. The germline gives CDR1 DFQATT, CDR2 SNEGSKA (reference sequence). The CDR3 length is 11 residues. The chain's CDR3 is CSGRSGNTIYF. The CDR3 region has the DNA TGCAGTGGTAGATCTGGAAACACCATATATTTT.

This clonotype has a handful of counts. The V call is TRBV29-1, the J call TRBJ1-4; D is unclear. CDR1 and CDR2 from the germline V gene are SQVTM and ANQGSEA. This CDR3 spans 13 amino acids. V shed 6 bases and J shed 7 bases, with 15 bases lying between them. The CDR3 loop reads CSVRRREGEKLFF. DNA of the CDR3: TGCAGCGTGCGGAGACGCGAGGGTGAAAAACTGTTTTTT.

This rearrangement joins TRBV20-1 to TRBJ2-7; TRBD1 agrees at 8 bases. The V and J ends lost 6 bases and 3 bases, in that order; junction bases with no gene match: 7. The CDR3 spans 13 residues. Germline V gene sequence: CDR1 DFQATT, CDR2 SNEGSKA (reference sequence). The DNA for the CDR3 is TGCAGTGCCCCGGGACAGGAATACTACGAGCAGTACTTC. Residues: CSAPGQEYYEQYF.

This clonotype was recorded a few times. The gene calls are TRBV20-1 and TRBJ2-1; TRBD2 matches at 9 bases. Trimming cost V 5 bases and J 0 bases; bases outside gene matches: 2. The CDR3 has 14 residues. Germline V gene lookup returns CDR1 DFQATT and CDR2 SNEGSKA (reference sequence). The CDR3 DNA sequence: TGCAGTGCTCATAGCGGGGGCTCCTACAATGAGCAGTTCTTC. Amino acid sequence: CSAHSGGSYNEQFF.

The chain links TRBV27 to TRBJ2-7; D remains ambiguous. This CDR3 contains 13 residues. The V end was cut by 7 bases, the J end by 2 bases, with 12 bases between. Per germline, CDR1 MNHEY and CDR2 SMNVEV (reference sequence). The CDR3 DNA sequence: TGTGCCAGCAAAGCCCAGGCCCCCTACGAGCAGTACTTC. Residues: CASKAQAPYEQYF.

The chain recombines TRBV20-1 with TRBJ2-7; maybe TRBD2 (5 bases). The germline V gene has CDR1 DFQATT and CDR2 SNEGSKA (reference sequence). V shed 0 bases and J shed 11 bases, with 17 bases lying between them. The CDR3 has 13 residues. The DNA for the CDR3 is TGCAGTGCTAGAGATCCCCCCCGAACGGAGGAGTACTTC. Its protein is CSARDPPRTEEYF.

The rearrangement uses TRBV27 and TRBJ2-1, with 12 positions matching TRBD1. Per the germline V gene, CDR1 is MNHEY and CDR2 is SMNVEV (reference sequence). Germline trimming cut 7 bases from V and 3 bases from J; bases unmatched to any gene: 10. This CDR3 spans 17 amino acids. DNA for the CDR3: TGTGCCAGCACCCCGGGCGGGACAGGGGGCTTCTACAATGAGCAGTTCTTC. Translation: CASTPGGTGGFYNEQFF.

This clonotype was found a few times. The chain is built from TRBV6-1 and TRBJ1-1; 7 positions agree with TRBD1. This CDR3 is built from 14 residues. Trimming took 8 bases from V and 0 from J; bases not matched to a gene: 6. Germline loops: CDR1 MNHNS, CDR2 SASEGT. CDR3 sequence reads: CASAKDRMNTEAFF. The CDR3 DNA is TGTGCCAGCGCAAAGGACAGGATGAACACTGAAGCTTTCTTT.

The CDR3 spells CSAFRTGEYEQYF. CDR3 bases: TGCAGTGCTTTCCGGACAGGGGAATACGAGCAGTACTTC. The chain links TRBV20-1 to TRBJ2-7; TRBD1 matches 9 bases. Germline lookup yields CDR1 DFQATT and CDR2 SNEGSKA (reference sequence). This CDR3 has 13 amino acids. V lost 5 bases to trimming and J lost 4 bases; unmatched junction nucleotides: 6.

This clonotype has a count of ten or more. This chain joins TRBV7-2 and TRBJ2-3; D is perhaps TRBD2 (6 bases). V was trimmed by 2 bases and J by 8 bases, leaving 17 bases between them. This CDR3 has 15 amino acids. Germline-derived CDR1 and CDR2 are SGHTA and FQGNSA. The CDR3 DNA is TGTGCCAGCAGCTTACACGGGGGTAACCAGGGTACGCAGTATTTT. Protein: CASSLHGGNQGTQYF.

On this clonotype itself: The junction departs from germline at one end; a sequencing error may be responsible. The V call is TRBV20-1, the J call TRBJ1-3; 8 bases are a match to TRBD1. This CDR3 has 16 residues. Germline V gene sequence: CDR1 DFQATT, CDR2 SNEGSKA (reference sequence). Written as DNA, the CDR3 is TGCTGTGCTAGTGTCGACAGGGGACCCTCTGGAAACACCATATATTTT. Its protein product is CCASVDRGPSGNTIYF.

This clonotype was recorded a few times. This chain joins TRBV7-2 and TRBJ2-7; TRBD1 aligns across 9 bases. The CDR3 totals 15 residues. The germline V gene encodes CDR1 SGHTA and CDR2 FQGNSA. J gave up 1 base and V 6 bases, and 7 bases lay outside the gene matches. CDR3: CASRTTGGDSYEQYF. For the CDR3, the DNA is TGTGCCAGCAGGACAACAGGGGGCGATTCCTACGAGCAGTACTTC.

With respect to this clonotype: Being one base from a much bigger clone, this may be a read error. V gene TRBV3-1 combines with J gene TRBJ2-1; 14 bases agree with TRBD2. Per the germline V gene, CDR1 is LGHDT and CDR2 is YNNKEL (reference sequence). CDR3 size: 15 residues. V gave up 4 bases and J gave up 9 bases; unmatched junction bases: 5. The CDR3 sequence: CASSRGTSGRGEQFF. The CDR3 DNA is TGTGCCAGCAGCCGCGGGACTAGCGGGAGAGGTGAGCAGTTCTTC.

This clonotype was seen ten or more times. The chain recombines TRBV20-1 with TRBJ2-3, with D unclear. Deletions cut 3 bases from V and 2 bases from J, with 9 bases between. In germline, CDR1 is DFQATT, CDR2 SNEGSKA (reference sequence). The length of the CDR3 is 13 residues. CDR3 bases: TGCAGTGCTAGTTTCGCGGACACAGATACGCAGTATTTT. It translates to CSASFADTDTQYF.

The chain uses TRBV12-3 or TRBV12-4 and TRBJ1-2, with no clear D. V lost 1 base to trimming and J lost 4 bases, with 4 bases between them. The CDR3 is 12 amino acids. CDR3 loop: CASSLGFYGYTF. In nucleotides, the CDR3 is TGTGCCAGCAGTTTAGGGTTCTATGGCTACACCTTC.

This chain joins TRBV29-1 and TRBJ1-2; TRBD1 is a possible D gene (6 bases). The ends were cut back, 7 bases at V and 8 bases at J, with 20 bases in the middle. The CDR3 totals 13 residues. The germline CDR1 and CDR2 sequences are SQVTM and ANQGSEA. CDR3 amino acids: CSDLAPGAGGYTF. Here the CDR3 DNA reads TGCAGCGACCTAGCCCCGGGGGCGGGAGGCTACACCTTC.

The chain joins TRBV6-1 to TRBJ1-5; D is undetermined. Germline loops: CDR1 MNHNS, CDR2 SASEGT. CDR3 size: 16 residues. V was shortened by 6 bases and J by 3 bases, with 18 bases between the two germline ends. This CDR3 reads CASRLFVGGLNQPQHF. DNA of the CDR3: TGTGCCAGCAGACTCTTTGTGGGAGGGCTCAATCAGCCCCAGCATTTT.

The chain employs TRBV7-6 and TRBJ2-1, with 9 bases fitting TRBD2. CDR1 is SGHVS, CDR2 FNYEAQ, per germline. This CDR3 comprises 16 residues. The V gene end was trimmed by 5 bases and the J gene end by 2 bases; junction bases not matched to a gene: 7. In nucleotides, the CDR3 is TGTGCCAGCAGCCCAACCGCTAGCGGGGCCTACAATGAGCAGTTCTTC. Protein product: CASSPTASGAYNEQFF.